This T cell receptor beta chain was observed in a study of technical replicates of blood from a handful of donors. TCRdb's table, derived via immunoSEQ multiplex PCR, lists solely in-frame clones and lacks some. Of over 60,000 clones listed, 93% are singletons. There are 14 residues in the CDR3. CDR1 and CDR2 (germline): SGDLS, YYNGEE. With 4 bases clipped from V and 4 bases from J, the junction kept 7 bases outside the gene matches. This chain links TRBV9 with TRBJ2-5; 7 bases are shared with TRBD1. Sequenced: T cells isolated from PBMCs. The clonotype originates from a human donor in good health. The CDR3 nucleotides read TGTGCCAGCAGCCCCCAGCAGGGGGTAGAGACCCAGTACTTC. Protein product: CASSPQQGVETQYF.